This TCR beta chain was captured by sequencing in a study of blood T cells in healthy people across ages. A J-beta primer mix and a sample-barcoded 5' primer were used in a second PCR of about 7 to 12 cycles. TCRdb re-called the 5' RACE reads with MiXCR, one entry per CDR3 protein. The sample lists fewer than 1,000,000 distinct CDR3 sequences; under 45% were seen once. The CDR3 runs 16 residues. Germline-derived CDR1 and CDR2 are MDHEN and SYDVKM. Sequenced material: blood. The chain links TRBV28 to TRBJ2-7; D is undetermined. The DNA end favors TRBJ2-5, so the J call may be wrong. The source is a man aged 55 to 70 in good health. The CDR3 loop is CASSLFNPIFGETQYF. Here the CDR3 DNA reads TGTGCCAGCAGTTTATTTAACCCTATTTTTGGGGAGACCCAGTACTTC.